The 4 T cell receptor beta chains below all came from one sample that was sequenced in a study of radiation and T cells in renal cell carcinoma. Time point described: blood 4 weeks post-SBRT, at nephrectomy. The treatment is: 15 Gy SBRT to primary tumor, nephrectomy 4 weeks later. Only in-frame clones appear in the TCRdb table, and some are missing; sequencing was by immunoSEQ multiplex PCR. The sample shows fewer than 80,000 clones, roughly 85% of them seen only once. The sequencing here drew on blood, taken from a patient whose treatment included radiotherapy and nephrectomy. The receptor set was obtained from a woman aged 55-70 years with renal cell carcinoma.

The chain employs TRBV28 and TRBJ2-1; 9 nucleotides align to TRBD2. The CDR3 covers 15 residues. After removal of 5 bases from V and 5 bases from J, the junction contained 7 bases not matched to a gene. Germline CDR1 and CDR2: MDHEN and SYDVKM. The CDR3 region has the DNA TGTGCCAGCAGTCTTAGCGGGAGCTTCGACAATGAGCAGTTCTTC. Amino acid sequence: CASSLSGSFDNEQFF.

In DNA form, the CDR3 reads TGTGCCAGCAGCTTAGTCGAGAGGCATGAGCAGTTCTTC. Translated, it gives CASSLVERHEQFF. The chain uses TRBV11-3 and TRBJ2-1; D uncertain. Trimming removed 1 base at V and 8 bases at J, with 9 bases between. Germline V lookup: CDR1 SGHNT, CDR2 YENEEA. The CDR3 runs to 13 residues.

V is TRBV4-2 and J is TRBJ2-5; D is unresolved. CDR3 length equals 14 residues. Germline CDR1 and CDR2: LGHNA and YNFKEQ. The V and J ends lost 0 bases and 2 bases respectively, with 7 bases between them. In DNA, the CDR3 is TGTGCCAGCAGCCAAGACTGGGATCAAGAGACCCAGTACTTC. Translation: CASSQDWDQETQYF.

The V and J genes are TRBV28 and TRBJ2-5; D possibly matches TRBD1 or TRBD2 (5 bases each). Germline lookup yields CDR1 MDHEN and CDR2 SYDVKM. The CDR3 sequence is 16 residues long. Trimming left V 2 bases short and J 3 bases short, with 16 bases between. The CDR3 reads CASSLTGRGEEETQYF. The CDR3 nucleotides are TGTGCCAGCAGTTTAACCGGTCGGGGCGAGGAAGAGACCCAGTACTTC.